This record covers a single T cell receptor beta chain. Its cognate antigen is unknown. PCR primers comprised 60 Vbeta and 13 Jbeta primers. TCRdb keeps only in-frame clones here, not all; method: immunoSEQ multiplex PCR. Among about 190,000 clones listed, over 70% were seen once. Germline V CDR1 and CDR2: MNHEY, SVGAGI. J was trimmed by 5 bases and V by 6 bases; bases with no gene match: 5. The CDR3 length is 14 residues. This entry belongs to a study of cytomegalovirus exposure and HLA in healthy donors. Overall study results and limits: Equally common other TCR beta chains were less clonally expanded than HLA-associated ones, a later analysis found.

Sequenced input: PBMCs. The chain carries TRBV6-5 and TRBJ2-1, with 9 nucleotides matching TRBD1. The receptor comes from a woman under 30 in good health and CMV-seropositive. The CDR3 here is CASRGDRANNEQFF. CDR3 sequence (DNA): TGTGCCAGCAGGGGGGACAGGGCCAACAATGAGCAGTTCTTC.